These 21 T cell receptor beta chains were sequenced from one sample in a study of CD8 T cells in Susac syndrome. About 0.5 to 1 ug RNA was reverse transcribed with random hexamers. MiXCR was run by TCRdb on the immunoSEQ multiplex PCR reads, yielding one entry per CDR3 protein. The sample gives under 200,000 distinct CDR3 sequences, approximately 94% of which show up once; 0.1% is in the top ten. Sequenced material: CD4+ T cells from PBMCs. The receptors shown here come from a human donor in good health.

In its sample, this clonotype was seen once. V gene TRBV4-1 combines with J gene TRBJ2-5; D might be TRBD2 (6 bases). Trimming removed 4 bases at V and 1 base at J, with 13 bases between. CDR3 length equals 15 residues. The V gene's germline CDR1 is MGHRA and CDR2 YSYEKL. The CDR3 protein is CASSRGLGLQETQYF. In DNA, the CDR3 is TGCGCCAGCAGCCGGGGGTTGGGACTCCAAGAGACCCAGTACTTC.

The chain employs TRBV5-6 and TRBJ2-6, with 8 nucleotides matching TRBD1. Germline loops: CDR1 SGHDT, CDR2 YYEEEE. There are 18 residues in the CDR3. Trimming took 2 bases from V and 1 from J; bases not matched to a gene: 8. CDR3 coding DNA: TGTGCCAGCAGCTTACTGGGACAGGTTCTTTCTGGGGCCAACGTCCTGACTTTC. As protein: CASSLLGQVLSGANVLTF.

This clonotype was seen just once. CDR3 protein: CASSQSSGDSTDTQYF. The CDR3, as DNA: TGTGCCAGCAGTCAATCCTCGGGGGATAGCACAGATACGCAGTATTTT. This chain links TRBV3-1 with TRBJ2-3; tentative D call: TRBD2 (6 bases). V dropped 6 bases and J dropped 0 bases, with 16 bases sitting between them. The CDR3 loop spans 16 amino acids. From germline, CDR1 is LGHDT and CDR2 YNNKEL (reference sequence).

CDR3 in DNA: TGTGCCAGCAGCCCTACAGGACTCTCTGGAAACACCATATATTTT. Its translation: CASSPTGLSGNTIYF. This chain uses TRBV9 with TRBJ1-3; a weak D match, TRBD1 (5 bases). Trimming cost V 4 bases and J 0 bases, with 11 bases left between them. The CDR3 length is 15 residues. CDR1 and CDR2 (germline): SGDLS, YYNGEE.

The sample holds a few counts of this clonotype. The chain has TRBV12-3 or TRBV12-4 and TRBJ2-7; D possibly corresponds to TRBD2 (5 bases). This CDR3 spans 13 amino acids. Trimming shortened V by 1 base and J by 4 bases, and 8 bases separated the two germline ends. CDR3 amino acids: CASSLVSGYEQYV. Here the CDR3 DNA reads TGTGCCAGCAGTTTAGTGAGCGGTTACGAGCAGTACGTC.

This chain links TRBV28 with TRBJ1-6; no firm D call. CDR1 is MDHEN and CDR2 is SYDVKM in the germline V gene. The CDR3 has 12 amino acids. Trimming removed 8 bases at V and 7 bases at J, with 9 bases between. The CDR3 region has the DNA TGTGCCAGCGACGGCCCGAATTCACCCCTCCACTTT. Protein product: CASDGPNSPLHF.

The V gene is TRBV15, the J gene TRBJ2-2, with no clear D. The CDR3 is 18 residues long. CDR1 is LNHNV and CDR2 is YYDKDF in the germline V gene (reference sequence). The V and J ends lost 5 bases and 1 base respectively, with 20 bases between them. The CDR3 DNA follows: TGTGCCACCAGCCCCTCCCCGATCATAAGCTTGAACACCGGGGAGCTGTTTTTT. Residues: CATSPSPIISLNTGELFF.

V gene TRBV7-2 combines with J gene TRBJ2-7; TRBD1 matches 8 bases. V was pared by 0 bases and J by 2 bases, with 9 bases of the junction left unmatched. CDR1 SGHTA and CDR2 FQGNSA come from the germline V gene. This CDR3 region has 17 residues. In DNA form, the CDR3 reads TGTGCCAGCAGCTTAGCAGGGGGGACAGGTCAGACCTACGAGCAGTACGTC. Translating it yields CASSLAGGTGQTYEQYV.

This clonotype was seen once. This chain uses TRBV24-1 with TRBJ1-6; D is unresolved. Trimming took 4 bases from V and 1 from J, leaving 7 bases between them. Germline CDR1 and CDR2: KGHDR and SFDVKD. The CDR3 consists of 15 residues. CDR3 loop: CATSDSGSYNSPLHF. For the CDR3, the DNA is TGTGCCACCAGTGACTCGGGGTCCTATAATTCACCCCTCCACTTT.

The rearrangement uses TRBV21-1 and TRBJ2-7; no DNA check was done on the table's D call, TRBD1. TRBV21-1 is shown as a pseudogene. The CDR3 has 14 amino acids. In DNA, the CDR3 is TGTGCCAGCAGAACCCGGGACATCTTATACGAGCAGTACGTC. Translation: CASRTRDILYEQYV.

This chain connects TRBV21-1 to TRBJ2-7; the listed D gene, TRBD2, was not tested against the DNA. TRBV21-1 corresponds to a pseudogene. The CDR3 spans 15 residues. The DNA of the CDR3 is TGTGCCAGCAGCCTCCGTAGGGCCGTGCAGTACGAGCAGTACTTC. Translation gives CASSLRRAVQYEQYF.

This chain uses TRBV19 with TRBJ1-1, with D tentatively TRBD1 (5 bases). Germline lookup yields CDR1 LNHDA and CDR2 SQIVND (reference sequence). This CDR3 has 17 residues. V lost 2 bases and J 2 bases, leaving 18 bases between the germline ends. The CDR3 DNA is TGTGCCAGTAGTATAAGAAAATTGGGACGGCTCAACACTGAAGCTTTCTTT. This encodes CASSIRKLGRLNTEAFF. The whole variable domain, remainder taken from reference TRBV19 and TRBJ1-1, is DGGITQSPKYLFRKEGQNVTLSCEQNLNHDAMYWYRQDPGQGLRLIYYSQIVNDFQKGDIAEGYSVSREKKESFPLTVTSAQKNPTAFYLCASSIRKLGRLNTEAFFGQGTRLTVV.

The genes are TRBV7-2 and TRBJ1-1, with TRBD1 identical over 7 bases. CDR1 SGHTA and CDR2 FQGNSA come from the germline V gene. CDR3 length: 14 amino acids. V trimming: 5 bases; J trimming: 1 base; junction bases outside the gene matches: 4. The CDR3 DNA is TGTGCCAGCAGCCACCGACAGGGGAACACTGAAGCTTTCTTT. It encodes CASSHRQGNTEAFF. The whole variable domain, filled in from reference TRBV7-2 and TRBJ1-1, reads GAGVSQSPSNKVTEKGKDVELRCDPISGHTALYWYRQSLGQGLEFLIYFQGNSAPDKSGLPSDRFSAERTGGSVSTLTIQRTQQEDSAVYLCASSHRQGNTEAFFGQGTRLTVV.

This clonotype was seen once. The chain employs TRBV3-1 and TRBJ2-3, with D possibly TRBD1 on 6 matching bases. The germline CDR1 and CDR2 sequences are LGHDT and YNNKEL (reference sequence). This CDR3 is built from 17 residues. V was pared by 0 bases and J by 1 base, with 14 bases between. CDR3 in DNA: TGTGCCAGCAGCCAAGATGGACAGCTTCCTGGCACAGATACGCAGTATTTT. This codes for CASSQDGQLPGTDTQYF.

J is TRBJ1-1 and V is TRBV7-9, with TRBD1 as a possible D gene (5 bases). There are 15 residues in the CDR3. The germline V gene has CDR1 SEHNR and CDR2 FQNEAQ (reference sequence). V was shortened by 2 bases and J by 1 base, with 11 bases between the two germline ends. In nucleotides, the CDR3 is TGTGCCAGCAGCTTATCCAGGGCCGCGAACACTGAAGCTTTCTTT. It is translated as CASSLSRAANTEAFF. The variable domain in full, completed from reference TRBV7-9 and TRBJ1-1, reads DTGVSQNPRHKITKRGQNVTFRCDPISEHNRLYWYRQTLGQGPEFLTYFQNEAQLEKSRLLSDRFSAERPKGSFSTLEIQRTEQGDSAMYLCASSLSRAANTEAFFGQGTRLTVV.

The chain uses TRBV3-1 and TRBJ2-5; perhaps TRBD2 as D (6 bases). Between the trimmed V and J ends, which lost 7 bases and 5 bases, there was a span of 17 bases. The CDR3 has 14 residues. Germline V CDR1 and CDR2: LGHDT, YNNKEL (reference sequence). In nucleotides, the CDR3 is TGTGCCAGCACCCCCCGGGGCGGGGCGGAGACCCAGTACTTC. This encodes CASTPRGGAETQYF.

The V and J genes are TRBV5-1 and TRBJ2-4, with a possible D match to TRBD1 (5 bases). The germline V gene has CDR1 SGHRS and CDR2 YFSETQ. The CDR3 sequence is 16 residues long. V was trimmed by 4 bases and J by 0 bases, leaving 14 bases between them. CDR3 coding DNA: TGCGCCAGCAGCCCGACAGTGCCCCTAGCCAAAAACATTCAGTACTTC. Encoded protein: CASSPTVPLAKNIQYF.

V and J are TRBV3-1 and TRBJ1-1; D might be TRBD1 (5 bases). The germline V gene encodes CDR1 LGHDT and CDR2 YNNKEL (reference sequence). The CDR3 loop spans 16 amino acids. The V and J ends lost 5 bases and 0 bases respectively, with 16 bases between them. The CDR3 DNA follows: TGTGCCAGCAGCGCAAGCGGGGCCTGGGTGAACACTGAAGCTTTCTTT. Encoded protein: CASSASGAWVNTEAFF.

J is TRBJ2-7 and V is TRBV29-1, with D perhaps assigned TRBD1 or TRBD2 (7 bases each). CDR1 is SQVTM and CDR2 is ANQGSEA in the germline V gene. There are 13 residues in the CDR3. V lost 6 bases to trimming and J lost 4 bases, with 16 bases between them. The DNA of the CDR3 is TGCAGCGTCCCCCAGGGGGGGGGTTACGAGCAGTACTTC. It translates to CSVPQGGGYEQYF.

V and J are TRBV3-1 and TRBJ2-3; D is perhaps TRBD1 (7 bases). V was trimmed by 3 bases and J by 3 bases, leaving 19 bases between them. The CDR3 consists of 17 residues. Germline loops: CDR1 LGHDT, CDR2 YNNKEL (reference sequence). The DNA of the CDR3 is TGTGCCAGCAGCCAGGGGACAGTCATGCGGGGAACAGATACGCAGTATTTT. This codes for CASSQGTVMRGTDTQYF.

CDR3 region: CASSSGRGSQTQYF. CDR3 nucleotides: TGTGCCAGCAGTAGTGGACGAGGGAGTCAGACCCAGTACTTC. J is TRBJ2-5 and V is TRBV11-2; D possibly corresponds to TRBD2 (5 bases). Between the trimmed V and J ends, which lost 6 bases and 6 bases, there was a span of 17 bases. Germline CDR1 reads SGHAT; CDR2 reads FQNNGV. There are 14 residues in the CDR3. The whole variable domain, remainder taken from reference TRBV11-2 and TRBJ2-5, is EAGVAQSPRYKIIEKRQSVAFWCNPISGHATLYWYQQILGQGPKLLIQFQNNGVVDDSQLPKDRFSAERLKGVDSTLKIQPAKLEDSAVYLCASSSGRGSQTQYFGPGTRLLVL.